One sample yielded the 13 T cell receptor beta chains listed below, sequenced in a study of T-cell reconstitution after alpha-beta-depleted transplantation in children. Library preparation (for TCRbeta) was performed with unique molecular identifiers. In TCRdb, the PCR reads were re-called with MiXCR into one record per CDR3 protein. This sample carries about 78,000 distinct CDR3 sequences, approximately 14% of them seen once, and the ten largest clones take 25% to 30%. The sample here was PBMCs, mostly from graft donor cells, taken 180 days after TCRalphabeta/CD19-depleted stem cell transplant. The receptors derive from a male patient aged 2 to 9 who had a stem cell transplant for acute lymphoblastic leukemia, so the T cells may come from the graft donor.

This clonotype was seen only a few times. V and J are TRBV5-1 and TRBJ2-3; D perhaps matches TRBD1 (6 bases). The CDR3 is made up of 16 amino acids. Germline CDR1 reads SGHRS; CDR2 reads YFSETQ. V lost 4 bases and J 0 bases, leaving 15 bases between the germline ends. The CDR3 bases are TGCGCCAGCAGCCGCCCGGGACAAGGGAGCACAGATACGCAGTATTTT. This encodes CASSRPGQGSTDTQYF.

This clonotype has more than one count but fewer than ten. The chain uses TRBV12-3 or TRBV12-4 and TRBJ2-7; 7 bases are shared with TRBD1. V trimming: 4 bases; J trimming: 4 bases; junction bases outside the gene matches: 4. This CDR3 spans 13 amino acids. The CDR3 sequence: CASSYRGPYEQYF. CDR3 sequence (DNA): TGTGCCAGCAGTTACAGGGGACCGTACGAGCAGTACTTC.

The chain carries TRBV28 and TRBJ1-2; no reliable D call. This CDR3 is 15 amino acids long. Trimming pared 7 bases from V and 4 bases from J, leaving 19 bases between. Germline lookup yields CDR1 MDHEN and CDR2 SYDVKM. In DNA form, the CDR3 reads TGTGCCAGCACTCTGCGACGGACGGAAATCTATGGCTACACCTTC. Amino acid sequence: CASTLRRTEIYGYTF.

V gene TRBV29-1 combines with J gene TRBJ2-1; TRBD1 might be the D (7 bases). The germline V gene has CDR1 SQVTM and CDR2 ANQGSEA. This CDR3 spans 13 amino acids. Trimming removed 4 bases at V and 8 bases at J, with 15 bases between. CDR3 region: CSVGQGGWDEQFF. In DNA, the CDR3 is TGCAGCGTTGGGCAGGGGGGCTGGGATGAGCAGTTCTTC.

The chain employs TRBV7-2 and TRBJ2-7; D may be TRBD1 (6 bases). V was clipped by 5 bases and J by 0 bases, with 11 bases between them. Germline V lookup: CDR1 SGHTA, CDR2 FQGNSA. The CDR3 sequence is 14 residues long. The CDR3 DNA reads TGTGCCAGCAGCCATGACAGGCCCTCCTACGAGCAGTACTTC. Translated: CASSHDRPSYEQYF.

This clonotype appeared a few times. This chain joins TRBV28 and TRBJ2-3; TRBD2 aligns across 7 bases. From germline, CDR1 is MDHEN and CDR2 SYDVKM. V lost 5 bases to trimming and J lost 6 bases; unmatched junction nucleotides: 11. The CDR3 spans 15 residues. CDR3: CASSPPRGGSDTQYF. CDR3 in DNA: TGTGCCAGCAGTCCCCCGCGGGGAGGGTCGGATACGCAGTATTTT. The full variable domain, its missing parts supplied by reference TRBV28 and TRBJ2-3, is DVKVTQSSRYLVKRTGEKVFLECVQDMDHENMFWYRQDPGLGLRLIYFSYDVKMKEKGDIPEGYSVSREKKERFSLILESASTNQTSMYLCASSPPRGGSDTQYFGPGTRLTVL.

This clonotype was found a few times. The chain has TRBV7-2 and TRBJ2-7, with 8 positions matching TRBD2. Germline CDR1 and CDR2: SGHTA and FQGNSA. Germline trimming cut 6 bases from V and 1 base from J; bases unmatched to any gene: 8. This CDR3 region has 15 residues. CDR3: CASSLTGTRSYEQYF. In DNA, the CDR3 is TGTGCCAGCAGTCTCACCGGGACTAGGTCCTACGAGCAGTACTTC.

The CDR3 loop is CASSPGTSYSNQPQHF. In nucleotides, the CDR3 is TGTGCCAGCAGCCCTGGGACCTCGTATAGCAATCAGCCCCAGCATTTT. V usage is TRBV4-2 and J usage is TRBJ1-5, with a tentative D call TRBD1 (5 bases). CDR3 length: 16 amino acids. The ends were cut back, 4 bases at V and 0 bases at J, with 13 bases in the middle. From germline, CDR1 is LGHNA and CDR2 YNFKEQ.

This clonotype was observed many times. This chain links TRBV4-3 with TRBJ1-6, with 10 bases matching TRBD1. The germline CDR1 and CDR2 sequences are LGHNA and YSLEER. The CDR3 has 14 amino acids. The J segment lost 10 bases and the V segment lost 7 bases, leaving 7 bases of the junction unmatched. CDR3 DNA: TGCGCCAGCAACCGGGGACAGGGGCGATCACCCCTCCACTTT. Translating gives CASNRGQGRSPLHF.

The chain is built from TRBV6-5 and TRBJ1-1, with TRBD1 matching over 10 bases. The J segment lost 5 bases and the V segment lost 8 bases, leaving 2 bases of the junction unmatched. Per the germline V gene, CDR1 is MNHEY and CDR2 is SVGAGI. The length of the CDR3 is 12 residues. CDR3 in amino acids: CASGTGVTEAFF. The CDR3 coding sequence is TGTGCCAGCGGGACAGGGGTTACTGAAGCTTTCTTT.

At least ten counts were recorded for this clonotype. This chain uses TRBV5-1 with TRBJ2-3; D remains unclear. Trimming pared 0 bases from V and 4 bases from J, leaving 9 bases between. Germline CDR1 SGHRS, CDR2 YFSETQ. The CDR3 extends over 14 amino acids. CDR3 loop: CASSLGVAADTQYF. CDR3 bases: TGCGCCAGCAGCTTGGGGGTAGCCGCAGATACGCAGTATTTT.

This clonotype turned up a few times. The chain uses TRBV3-1 and TRBJ2-7, with 9 nucleotides matching TRBD2. V gave up 2 bases and J gave up 3 bases; unmatched junction bases: 5. CDR3 size: 15 residues. CDR1 and CDR2 (germline): LGHDT, YNNKEL (reference sequence). The CDR3 DNA reads as TGTGCCAGCAGCCAACTAGCGGGGAATTTCTACGAGCAGTACTTC. This codes for CASSQLAGNFYEQYF.

The chain is built from TRBV11-3 and TRBJ2-7; no reliable D call. Per germline, CDR1 SGHNT and CDR2 YENEEA. V lost 4 bases and J 2 bases, leaving 9 bases between the germline ends. The CDR3 has 13 amino acids. The CDR3 nucleotides are TGTGCCAGCAGCTCCCGGCCACCCTACGAGCAGTACTTC. Its translation: CASSSRPPYEQYF.